This note documents a single T cell receptor (beta chain) sequence. Its antigen is currently not known. No base qualities exist here, and no much larger clone lies one base off it. One collaborating source in Seattle enrolled patients while the patients were actively infected and followed the patients over time throughout the course of disease. Each collaborating institution followed its own protocols to collect whole blood in K2EDTA tubes. For TCRbeta analysis, collaborator samples were shipped as frozen whole blood, as isolated PBMCs, or as DNA extracted from either sample type. This specimen comes from a study of blood T cell repertoires in COVID-19 (dated by TCRdb to between 2020 and 2021). Regarding the complete study: Samples from collaborators originated in the United States, Italy and Spain and spanned both the acute and convalescent phases of COVID-19. The material from the prospective study consisted of cDNA or gDNA derived from T cells, B-cell-depleted T cells, or PBMCs. Subjects who had been exposed to COVID-19, were actively infected with it, or had recovered from it provided the deeply sampled blood TCRbeta repertoires that made up the dataset. A freely available public database, intended as a resource for researchers studying the immune response to SARS-CoV-2, is where the repertoires were released. Samples came from the ongoing ImmuneRACE study (first 160 participants) plus 1,254 subjects from 6 global collaborators. The sample metadata nearly always contained a de-identified subject ID, COVID-19 status, age in years and sex. Where available, HLA class I and class II types were taken from metadata supplied by the sample provider and were not determined by assay-based typing.

What the study reported, not specific to this receptor: Clinical and demographic metadata were provided uncurated, with the amount varying by source and participant.

V loses 3 bases of germline sequence and J loses 0 bases, and the interval between the two ends is 6 bases. The CDR3 numbers 15 residues from cysteine through phenylalanine. Only the CDR3 part of the read is kept: 45 bases, read in frame from the first base. The germline V gene (reference sequence) yields LNHDA for CDR1 and SQIVND for CDR2. TCRbeta CDR3 regions were amplified from genomic DNA using the immunoSEQ Assay, a bias-controlled multiplex PCR. Turning to the authors' computational methods: Within the assay, amplification of reference gene primers was used to estimate how many nucleated cells each sample contained. Sequence reads were collapsed and filtered to measure the absolute abundance of every unique TCRbeta CDR3 rearrangement. For each sample, productive Simpson clonality was calculated as the square root of Simpson's diversity index over productive rearrangements. TCRdb re-hosts the immuneACCESS table, in-frame sequences only. Its copies lack some clones; in the studies checked, an unresolved V gene accounts for under half of them, and the cause for the rest is not known. V and J calls and clone size come straight from that table; D and trimming were deduced from the DNA. This sample comprises 200,000 to 250,000 clones, roughly 85% of them detected only once. The leading ten clones occupy 2% to 3% of the sample.

The rearranged segments are TRBV19 and TRBJ1-6; the D gene is not confidently resolved. The sequence was collected from a woman aged 70-85 years with COVID-19, enrolled during active disease. Material for sequencing was peripheral blood. In nucleotides, the sequence is TGTGCCAGTAGTATGGCTTACTCCTATAATTCACCCCTCCACTTT. Protein translation: CASSMAYSYNSPLHF.